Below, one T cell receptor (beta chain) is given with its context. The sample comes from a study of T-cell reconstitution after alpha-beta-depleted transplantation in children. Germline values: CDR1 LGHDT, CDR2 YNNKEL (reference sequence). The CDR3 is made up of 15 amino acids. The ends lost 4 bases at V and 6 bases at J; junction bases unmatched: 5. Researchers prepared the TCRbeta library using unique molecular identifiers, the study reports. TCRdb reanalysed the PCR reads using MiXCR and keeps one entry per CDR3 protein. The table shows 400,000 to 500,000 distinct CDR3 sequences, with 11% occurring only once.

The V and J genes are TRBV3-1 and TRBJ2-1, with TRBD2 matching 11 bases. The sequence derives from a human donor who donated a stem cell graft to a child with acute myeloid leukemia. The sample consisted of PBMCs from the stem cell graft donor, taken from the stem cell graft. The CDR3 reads CASSPPGLAANEQFF. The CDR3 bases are TGTGCCAGCAGCCCCCCGGGACTAGCGGCCAATGAGCAGTTCTTC.